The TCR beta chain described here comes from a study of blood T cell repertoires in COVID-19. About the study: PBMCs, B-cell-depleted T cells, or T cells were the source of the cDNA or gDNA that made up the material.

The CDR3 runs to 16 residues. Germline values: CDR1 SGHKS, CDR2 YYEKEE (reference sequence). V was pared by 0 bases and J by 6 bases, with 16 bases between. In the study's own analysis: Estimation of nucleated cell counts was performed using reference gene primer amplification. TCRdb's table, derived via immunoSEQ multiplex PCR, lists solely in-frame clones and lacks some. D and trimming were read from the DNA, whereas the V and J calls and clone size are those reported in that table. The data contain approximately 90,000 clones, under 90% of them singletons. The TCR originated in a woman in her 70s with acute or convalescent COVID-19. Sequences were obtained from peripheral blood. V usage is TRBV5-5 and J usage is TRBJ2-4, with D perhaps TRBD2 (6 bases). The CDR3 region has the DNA TGTGCCAGCAGCTTGGATGGGCAGGGAGGTGGAAACATTCAGTACTTC. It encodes CASSLDGQGGGNIQYF.